These 15 T cell receptor beta chains were sequenced from one sample in a study of shared clonotypes between healthy human individuals. Here immunoSEQ multiplex PCR was the method, and the copy in TCRdb shows in-frame clones only, minus some. Of some 690,000 clones detected, 90% appear once; the ten largest clones hold 34%. Sequenced material: memory CD8+ T cells from PBMCs. The subset is: CD45RO+ cells pooled with CCR7-negative TemRA cells. Every receptor here comes from a man aged 18 to 30 in good health. Some clones in this sample may be carry-over from other donors' samples.

This chain uses TRBV30 with TRBJ2-5; weak D call: TRBD1 (5 bases). The CDR3 totals 11 residues. In germline, CDR1 is GTSNPN, CDR2 SVGIG (reference sequence). V shed 4 bases and J shed 11 bases, with 14 bases lying between them. This chain's CDR3 is CAWKGVSKQYF. The CDR3 region has the DNA TGTGCCTGGAAAGGGGTTTCCAAGCAGTACTTC.

The chain carries TRBV7-8 and TRBJ2-7; D not resolved. Germline-derived CDR1 and CDR2 are SGHVS and FQNEAQ. The CDR3 covers 14 residues. V was clipped by 1 base and J by 0 bases, with 7 bases between them. CDR3 sequence: CASSLEPDSYEQYF. CDR3 in DNA: TGTGCCAGCAGCTTAGAGCCAGACTCCTACGAGCAGTACTTC.

This sequence joins TRBV18 and TRBJ1-5, with D unresolved. The V end lost 2 bases, the J end lost 5 bases, and 7 bases lay between the germline ends. CDR1 KGHSH and CDR2 LQKENI come from the germline V gene. The CDR3 contains 13 residues. The CDR3 is CASSPGADQPQHF. For the CDR3, the DNA is TGTGCCAGCTCACCAGGAGCGGATCAGCCCCAGCATTTT.

This chain connects TRBV7-3 to TRBJ2-3; D perhaps matches TRBD1 (5 bases). V lost 0 bases, J lost 6 bases, and 13 bases lay in between. Germline V gene lookup returns CDR1 SGHTA and CDR2 FQGTGA. CDR3 size: 15 residues. CDR3 bases: TGTGCCAGCAGCTTAACTCGGCAGGGCCGGGATACGCAGTATTTT. It specifies CASSLTRQGRDTQYF.

DNA of the CDR3: TGTGCCAGCAGCGCTACTTCACAGGGAGAAGCTTTCTTT. It encodes CASSATSQGEAFF. The chain employs TRBV9 and TRBJ1-1; D might be TRBD1 (6 bases). The CDR3 has 13 amino acids. V was clipped by 3 bases and J by 8 bases, with 14 bases between them. Looked up from germline, CDR1 is SGDLS and CDR2 is YYNGEE.

The chain employs TRBV7-9 and TRBJ2-7, with 13 bases aligning to TRBD2. The CDR3 totals 16 residues. The V gene's germline CDR1 is SEHNR and CDR2 FQNEAQ (reference sequence). Trimming took 5 bases from V and 2 from J; bases not matched to a gene: 6. CDR3 residues: CASSTGTSGIPYEQYF. CDR3 sequence (DNA): TGTGCCAGCAGCACCGGGACTAGCGGGATACCCTACGAGCAGTACTTC.

The rearrangement uses TRBV9 and TRBJ2-4; a weak D match, TRBD2 (6 bases). V shed 3 bases and J shed 7 bases, with 20 bases lying between them. The germline CDR1 and CDR2 sequences are SGDLS and YYNGEE. This CDR3 contains 16 residues. CDR3 sequence reads: CASSARGNEERNIQYF. CDR3 nucleotides: TGTGCCAGCAGCGCCCGGGGGAACGAGGAAAGGAACATTCAGTACTTC.

The J gene is TRBJ1-5, the V gene TRBV6-1; D remains ambiguous. This CDR3 comprises 14 residues. Between the trimmed V and J ends, which lost 2 bases and 2 bases, there was a span of 7 bases. The germline V gene encodes CDR1 MNHNS and CDR2 SASEGT. The CDR3 nucleotides read TGTGCCAGCAGTGAACTGACACGCAATCAGCCCCAGCATTTT. This translates into CASSELTRNQPQHF.

The chain links TRBV30 to TRBJ2-1, with 11 bases fitting TRBD1. The CDR3 sequence is 16 residues long. Germline values: CDR1 GTSNPN, CDR2 SVGIG (reference sequence). V was clipped by 2 bases and J by 2 bases; unmatched bases: 5. For the CDR3, the DNA is TGTGCCTGGAGTCTCGGGACAGGGGGAGCCTACAATGAGCAGTTCTTC. Encoded protein: CAWSLGTGGAYNEQFF.

The J gene is TRBJ1-4, the V gene TRBV2; D perhaps matches TRBD1 (5 bases). This CDR3 comprises 14 residues. Germline V gene sequence: CDR1 SNHLY, CDR2 FYNNEI. V lost 2 bases to trimming and J lost 5 bases, with 9 bases between them. Here the CDR3 reads CASSEQGWNEKLFF. CDR3 in DNA: TGTGCCAGCAGTGAACAGGGTTGGAATGAAAAACTGTTTTTT.

The rearrangement uses TRBV27 and TRBJ2-7; D is perhaps TRBD1 (5 bases). The ends were cut back, 7 bases at V and 6 bases at J, with 19 bases in the middle. CDR3 length: 14 amino acids. Germline V CDR1 and CDR2: MNHEY, SMNVEV (reference sequence). DNA of the CDR3: TGTGCCAGCACCACTCGGGCAGGGCAGGGCGAGCAGTACTTC. It encodes CASTTRAGQGEQYF.

The genes are TRBV27 and TRBJ2-3; no reliable D call. This CDR3 is 11 amino acids long. Germline V gene sequence: CDR1 MNHEY, CDR2 SMNVEV (reference sequence). Trimming cost V 6 bases and J 6 bases, with 7 bases left between them. The CDR3: CASRSSDTQYF. DNA of the CDR3: TGTGCCAGCAGGAGCTCCGATACGCAGTATTTT.

The chain employs TRBV12-2 and TRBJ2-3; the table's D call of TRBD1 was not tested on the DNA. TRBV12-2 is labeled a pseudogene. The length of the CDR3 is 17 residues. CDR3 region: CASRLAWDRSGTDTQYF. The CDR3 DNA follows: TGTGCAAGTCGCTTAGCGTGGGACAGGTCTGGCACAGATACGCAGTATTTT.

This chain uses TRBV28 with TRBJ2-5, with D maybe TRBD1 (6 bases). Gene TRBJ2-7 matches the end of the DNA better, so the J call may be wrong. The germline CDR1 and CDR2 sequences are MDHEN and SYDVKM. The CDR3 runs 13 residues. The CDR3 sequence: CASSGGATYEQYF. The CDR3 bases are TGTGCCAGCAGTGGGGGCGCCACCTACGAGCAGTACTTC.

V and J are TRBV7-9 and TRBJ2-7; D is possibly TRBD2 (5 bases). Germline V lookup: CDR1 SEHNR, CDR2 FQNEAQ (reference sequence). The CDR3 contains 13 residues. V gave up 3 bases and J gave up 2 bases, with 8 bases separating them. The CDR3 loop is CASSFGEPYEQYF. CDR3 DNA: TGTGCCAGCAGCTTCGGGGAACCCTACGAGCAGTACTTC. The variable domain in full, completed from reference TRBV7-9 and TRBJ2-7, reads DTGVSQNPRHKITKRGQNVTFRCDPISEHNRLYWYRQTLGQGPEFLTYFQNEAQLEKSRLLSDRFSAERPKGSFSTLEIQRTEQGDSAMYLCASSFGEPYEQYFGPGTRLTVT.